This entry lists 3 T cell receptor beta chains sequenced from one sample in a study of blood T cell repertoires in COVID-19. Using immunoSEQ multiplex PCR, the repertoire was profiled, and TCRdb retains in-frame clones only, with some absent. This table has about 120,000 clones, approximately 84% appearing once. Sequenced sample: peripheral blood. These receptors all come from a man aged 65-85 years with active or convalescent COVID-19.

This chain connects TRBV5-5 to TRBJ2-1; D possibly corresponds to TRBD1 (6 bases). Trimming removed 2 bases at V and 6 bases at J, with 18 bases between. The germline V gene encodes CDR1 SGHKS and CDR2 YYEKEE (reference sequence). CDR3 length: 16 residues. The CDR3 bases are TGTGCCAGCAGCTTTTTGAGGCAAAGGGGGTTCAATGAGCAGTTCTTC. Its protein is CASSFLRQRGFNEQFF.

This clone appeared a few times. J is TRBJ2-2 and V is TRBV5-6, with D tentatively TRBD2 (6 bases). Germline lookup yields CDR1 SGHDT and CDR2 YYEEEE. With 5 bases removed from V and 7 bases from J, the gap between germline ends came to 9 bases. This CDR3 contains 12 residues. In DNA form, the CDR3 reads TGTGCCAGCAGTCTCGGGGGCGGGGAGCTGTTTTTT. This encodes CASSLGGGELFF.

The genes are TRBV7-2 and TRBJ2-7, with 11 positions matching TRBD2. The CDR3 length is 17 residues. V lost 3 bases and J lost 3; bases outside the gene matches: 10. Per germline, CDR1 SGHTA and CDR2 FQGNSA. CDR3 nucleotide sequence: TGTGCCAGCAGCTTCCAGACTAGCGGGGCCCAACACTACGAGCAGTACTTC. This translates into CASSFQTSGAQHYEQYF.